This entry lists 10 T cell receptor beta chains sequenced from one sample in a study of blood T cell repertoires in COVID-19. Data came from immunoSEQ multiplex PCR; TCRdb stores just in-frame clones and leaves some out. The sample shows 85,000 to 100,000 clones, approximately 88% of them seen only once. The sample consisted of peripheral blood. The receptors originated from a woman aged 60-75 years with acute or convalescent COVID-19.

V usage is TRBV19 and J usage is TRBJ1-5; D is possibly TRBD1 (6 bases). There are 15 residues in the CDR3. Trimming removed 7 bases at V and 5 bases at J, with 18 bases between. Germline CDR1 reads LNHDA; CDR2 reads SQIVND (reference sequence). The CDR3 DNA reads as TGTGCCAGTACCCCTCGGGGGAGGGGGGATCAGCCCCAGCATTTT. Protein: CASTPRGRGDQPQHF.

The table lists this clone with a count of one. This chain joins TRBV5-8 and TRBJ1-1, with a weak D call TRBD1 (5 bases). V lost 7 bases and J lost 4, with 23 bases in between. The CDR3 is 16 residues long. The germline V gene encodes CDR1 SGHTS and CDR2 YDEGEE. CDR3 DNA sequence: TGTGCCAGCCCCCACCGTTTAGGGGAGGTGAGCACTGAAGCTTTCTTT. This codes for CASPHRLGEVSTEAFF.

The chain employs TRBV6-5 and TRBJ2-7; tentative D call: TRBD1 (6 bases). The CDR3 totals 14 residues. Germline CDR1 and CDR2: MNHEY and SVGAGI. The ends were cut back, 8 bases at V and 6 bases at J, with 20 bases in the middle. CDR3 sequence reads: CASPRAGALSEQYF. CDR3 sequence (DNA): TGTGCCAGCCCTAGGGCAGGGGCCCTTTCCGAGCAGTACTTC.

The V gene is TRBV21-1, the J gene TRBJ1-2; the table calls TRBD1, which could not be checked here. TRBV21-1 is shown as a pseudogene. The CDR3 has 18 residues. The chain's CDR3 is CASSKAQLEPTGKQGYTF. DNA of the CDR3: TGTGCCAGCAGCAAAGCGCAGTTGGAGCCGACAGGGAAGCAAGGCTACACCTTC.

The chain links TRBV10-3 to TRBJ1-6, with D unresolved. Germline assignment: CDR1 ENHRY and CDR2 SYGVKD. Trimming shortened V by 4 bases and J by 7 bases, and 8 bases separated the two germline ends. This CDR3 comprises 13 residues. CDR3 DNA sequence: TGTGCCATCAGTGTGGAGGGAAATTCACCCCTCCACTTT. Its translation: CAISVEGNSPLHF.

Only a few counts were recorded for this clone. The CDR3 DNA reads TGTGCCAGCAGTTACTCGACGTACAGGGTCCCCAATCAGCCCCAGCATTTT. This codes for CASSYSTYRVPNQPQHF. The chain couples TRBV6-2 or TRBV6-3 to TRBJ1-5; possibly TRBD1 for D (6 bases). The CDR3 has 17 residues. Germline assignment: CDR1 MNHEY and CDR2 SVGEGT. Trimming shortened V by 0 bases and J by 3 bases, and 15 bases separated the two germline ends.

The genes are TRBV7-2 and TRBJ2-1, with TRBD2 matching over 11 bases. CDR1 is SGHTA, CDR2 FQGNSA, per germline. The CDR3 sequence is 15 residues long. J was trimmed by 5 bases and V by 5 bases; bases with no gene match: 5. The CDR3 bases are TGTGCCAGCAGCGCTATAGCGGGGGGGAACAATGAGCAGTTCTTC. Translating gives CASSAIAGGNNEQFF.

This rearrangement joins TRBV9 to TRBJ1-2; no definite D call. The germline V gene encodes CDR1 SGDLS and CDR2 YYNGEE. Trimming removed 3 bases at V and 1 base at J, with 16 bases between. The CDR3 has 16 residues. The DNA of the CDR3 is TGTGCCAGCAGCGAAACCCCCTGGGCCATTAACTATGGCTACACCTTC. Residues: CASSETPWAINYGYTF. The variable domain in full, completed from reference TRBV9 and TRBJ1-2, reads DSGVTQTPKHLITATGQRVTLRCSPRSGDLSVYWYQQSLDQGLQFLIQYYNGEERAKGNILERFSAQQFPDLHSELNLSSLELGDSALYFCASSETPWAINYGYTFGSGTRLTVV.

The V call is TRBV2, the J call TRBJ1-6, with TRBD1 matching 8 bases. Germline loops: CDR1 SNHLY, CDR2 FYNNEI. Trimming at V came to 4 bases and at J to 13 bases, leaving 6 bases not matched to a gene. This CDR3 is built from 13 residues. The DNA of the CDR3 is TGTGCCAGCAGTGGACAGGGGCGAAGCCCCCTCCACTTT. Its protein product is CASSGQGRSPLHF.

The chain employs TRBV12-3 or TRBV12-4 and TRBJ2-7; TRBD1 aligns across 7 bases. The V segment lost 1 base and the J segment 12 bases; nucleotides outside the gene matches: 3. This CDR3 is 11 amino acids long. The CDR3, as DNA: TGTGCCAGCAGTTTAGAGACAGGGCGGTACTTC. Translated: CASSLETGRYF.